This TCR beta chain was identified during a study of OX40 agonist ivuxolimab in advanced cancers. Study as a whole: Ivuxolimab was administered intravenously to patients at 0.01 to 10 mg/kg every 2 weeks.

Findings of the study overall: More expanded clones were seen, on average, in CD8+ T cells than in CD4+. Clonal expansion from baseline to week 6 occurred in both CD4+ and CD8+ T cells.

Trimming removed 7 bases from V and 2 bases from J, with 9 bases in between. Germline CDR1 and CDR2: MNHNY and SVGAGI (reference sequence). CDR3 size: 13 residues. Blood samples were obtained at baseline, cycle 4 day 1, and cycle 7 day 1. Regarding this clone: As yet, its antigen is unknown.

Generated by immunoSEQ multiplex PCR, the TCRdb table keeps only in-frame clones and is missing some. In the table there are about 38,000 clones, roughly 90% of which are singletons. The source was CD4+ or CD8+ T cells sorted from blood, collected in a trial of the OX40 agonist ivuxolimab. The chain joins TRBV6-6 to TRBJ1-3, with D perhaps TRBD1 (6 bases). The sequence derives from an adult with an advanced solid tumor such as melanoma, head and neck, liver or kidney cancer. CDR3 protein: CASKGGTGNTIYF. CDR3 bases: TGTGCCAGCAAAGGGGGAACTGGAAACACCATATATTTT.